Sequencing of this TCR beta chain was carried out in a study of PD-1 blockade in mismatch repair-deficient tumors. Study details: Patients had over 10 mismatch repair-deficient cancer types, all previously treated and progressing.

TCRdb's copy holds only in-frame clones and misses some; the assay was immunoSEQ multiplex PCR. In the table there are roughly 120,000 clones, 85% to 90% of which are singletons. The trim removed 1 base at V and 2 bases at J, leaving 5 bases unmatched. Germline lookup yields CDR1 LNHNV and CDR2 YYDKDF (reference sequence). CDR3 length: 17 amino acids. The table lists this clone with a few counts. Every patient had mismatch repair deficiency by PCR or immunohistochemistry. A few pembrolizumab responders had their TCRs sequenced. The rearrangement uses TRBV15 and TRBJ2-1; 10 positions match TRBD2. Source: peripheral blood, taken roughly 70 weeks after starting pembrolizumab. The receptor comes from an adult with mismatch repair-deficient cancer. The CDR3 coding sequence is TGTGCCACCAGCAGAGGAACTCTAGCGGGAGCCTACAATGAGCAGTTCTTC. Its translation is CATSRGTLAGAYNEQFF.